This T cell receptor (beta chain) was observed in a study of blood T cell repertoires in COVID-19. The authors' processing: How many nucleated cells were present was estimated from reference gene primer amplification. Sequencing used immunoSEQ multiplex PCR; TCRdb keeps in-frame clones, though not all of them. V, J and clone size were drawn from that table, and D and trimming were deduced from the DNA. The sample yields around 63,000 clones, 80% seen once. From germline, CDR1 is MDHEN and CDR2 SYDVKM. V lost 1 base, J lost 1 base, and 13 bases lay in between. The CDR3 is 17 amino acids. The source material was peripheral blood. This chain uses TRBV28 with TRBJ1-4; D gene uncertain. This clonotype originated in a man in his fifties or sixties with acute or convalescent COVID-19. The CDR3 nucleotides are TGTGCCAGCAGTTTATTGGGGTCGGGAGTAACTAATGAAAAACTGTTTTTT. Translated: CASSLLGSGVTNEKLFF. Looking up the rest from reference TRBV28 and TRBJ1-4 gives the full variable domain: DVKVTQSSRYLVKRTGEKVFLECVQDMDHENMFWYRQDPGLGLRLIYFSYDVKMKEKGDIPEGYSVSREKKERFSLILESASTNQTSMYLCASSLLGSGVTNEKLFFGSGTQLSVL.